This entry is about one T cell receptor (beta chain). Trimming cost V 3 bases and J 1 base; bases outside gene matches: 4. The CDR3 loop spans 16 amino acids. CDR1 is SGHRS and CDR2 is YFSETQ in the germline V gene. The assay was immunoSEQ multiplex PCR, and TCRdb's table has in-frame clones only and misses some. Of approximately 16,000 clones in the sample, just over 70% are singletons; the top ten hold 25% to 30%. This sample is drawn from a study of T cells after somatic rescue of genetic block. The chain couples TRBV5-1 to TRBJ2-3; TRBD2 matches 11 bases. Sequenced: peripheral blood mononuclear cells (PBMCs). This receptor was identified in a man aged 18 to 29. This CDR3 is CASSSSGGRGTDTQYF. CDR3 DNA: TGCGCCAGCAGCTCTAGCGGGGGGCGGGGCACAGATACGCAGTATTTT.